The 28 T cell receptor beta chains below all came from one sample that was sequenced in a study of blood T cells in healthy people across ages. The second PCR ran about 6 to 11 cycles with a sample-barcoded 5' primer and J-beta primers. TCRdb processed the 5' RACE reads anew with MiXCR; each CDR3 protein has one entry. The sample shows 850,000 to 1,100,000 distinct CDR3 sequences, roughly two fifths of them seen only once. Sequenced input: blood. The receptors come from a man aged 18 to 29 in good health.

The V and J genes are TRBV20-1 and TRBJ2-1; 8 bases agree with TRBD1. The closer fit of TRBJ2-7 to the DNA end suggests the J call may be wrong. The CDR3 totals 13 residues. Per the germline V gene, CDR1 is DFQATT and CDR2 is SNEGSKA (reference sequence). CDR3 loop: CSALGQDYNEQYF. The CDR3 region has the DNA TGCAGTGCCCTGGGACAGGACTACAATGAGCAGTACTTC.

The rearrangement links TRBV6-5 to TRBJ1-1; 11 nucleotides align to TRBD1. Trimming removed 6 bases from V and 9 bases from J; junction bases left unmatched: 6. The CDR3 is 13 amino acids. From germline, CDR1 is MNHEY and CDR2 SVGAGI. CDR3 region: CASSPDRGHKAFF. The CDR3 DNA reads TGTGCCAGCAGCCCGGACAGGGGGCATAAAGCTTTCTTT.

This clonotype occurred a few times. Here the CDR3 DNA reads TGCAGCGCCCAAAGTCCCCATCCGCAGTACGAGCAGTACTTC. Encoded protein: CSAQSPHPQYEQYF. The rearrangement uses TRBV29-1 and TRBJ2-7; no clear D. The germline V gene has CDR1 SQVTM and CDR2 ANQGSEA. This CDR3 has 14 amino acids. Trimming removed 7 bases at V and 4 bases at J, with 20 bases between.

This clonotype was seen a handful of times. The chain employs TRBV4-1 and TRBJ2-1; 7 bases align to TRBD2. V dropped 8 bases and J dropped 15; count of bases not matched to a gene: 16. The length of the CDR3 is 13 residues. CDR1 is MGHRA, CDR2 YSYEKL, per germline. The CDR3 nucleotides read TGCGCCAGCTCCCTATCCGAGACTAGCCCTGGGTTCTTC. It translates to CASSLSETSPGFF.

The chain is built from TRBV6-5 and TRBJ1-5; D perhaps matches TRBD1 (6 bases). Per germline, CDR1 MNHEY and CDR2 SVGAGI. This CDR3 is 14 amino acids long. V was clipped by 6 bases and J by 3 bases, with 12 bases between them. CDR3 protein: CASRQDSYNQPQHF. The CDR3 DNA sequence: TGTGCCAGCAGACAGGACAGCTACAATCAGCCCCAGCATTTT.

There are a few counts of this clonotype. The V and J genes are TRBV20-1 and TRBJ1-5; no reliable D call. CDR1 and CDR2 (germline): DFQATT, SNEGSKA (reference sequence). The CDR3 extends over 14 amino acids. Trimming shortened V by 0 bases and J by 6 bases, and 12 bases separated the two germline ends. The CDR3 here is CSARDTEEAQPQHF. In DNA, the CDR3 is TGCAGTGCTAGAGATACGGAGGAGGCTCAGCCCCAGCATTTT.

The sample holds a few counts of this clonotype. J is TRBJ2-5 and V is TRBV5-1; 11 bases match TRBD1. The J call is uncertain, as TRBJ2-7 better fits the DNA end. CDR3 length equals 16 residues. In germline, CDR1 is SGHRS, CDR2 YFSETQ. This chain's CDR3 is CASSLLTRTGGDEQYF. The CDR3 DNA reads TGCGCCAGCAGCTTGTTGACCCGGACAGGGGGCGACGAGCAGTACTTC.

The CDR3 sequence: CAIREDRAYNEQFF. The CDR3 region has the DNA TGTGCCATCAGGGAGGACAGGGCGTACAATGAGCAGTTCTTC. The chain couples TRBV10-3 to TRBJ2-1, with 8 bases aligning to TRBD1. The CDR3 totals 14 residues. The germline V gene encodes CDR1 ENHRY and CDR2 SYGVKD. The V gene end was trimmed by 6 bases and the J gene end by 4 bases; junction bases not matched to a gene: 5.

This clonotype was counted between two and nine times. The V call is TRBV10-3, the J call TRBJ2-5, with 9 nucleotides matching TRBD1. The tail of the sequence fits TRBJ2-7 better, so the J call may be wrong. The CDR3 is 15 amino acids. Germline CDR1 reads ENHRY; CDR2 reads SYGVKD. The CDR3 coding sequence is TGTGCCATCAGTGTGCGTCAGGGACAGGGTAACGAGCAGTACTTC. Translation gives CAISVRQGQGNEQYF.

The CDR3 sequence is CAREDRGENGYTF. The CDR3, as DNA: TGTGCCCGGGAGGACAGGGGTGAAAATGGCTACACCTTC. The chain recombines TRBV30 with TRBJ1-2, with TRBD1 identical over 9 bases. Germline V gene lookup returns CDR1 GTSNPN and CDR2 SVGIG (reference sequence). The CDR3 consists of 13 residues. Trimming at V came to 8 bases and at J to 6 bases, leaving 10 bases not matched to a gene.

The CDR3 region has the DNA TGTGCCAGCAGTTGGCGGACGGGCTCAACTAATGAAAAACTGTTTTTT. This encodes CASSWRTGSTNEKLFF. The chain links TRBV6-2 or TRBV6-3 to TRBJ1-4, with no clear D. Germline V gives CDR1 MNHEY, CDR2 SVGEGT. This CDR3 has 16 residues. V was cut by 4 bases and J by 0 bases, with 12 bases left in between.

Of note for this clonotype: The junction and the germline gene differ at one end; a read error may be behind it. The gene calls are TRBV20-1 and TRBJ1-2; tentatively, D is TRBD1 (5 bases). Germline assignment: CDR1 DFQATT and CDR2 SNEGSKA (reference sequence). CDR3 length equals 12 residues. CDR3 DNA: TGCAGGGCTAGGTCCAGGGACTATGGCTACACCTTC. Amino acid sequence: CRARSRDYGYTF.

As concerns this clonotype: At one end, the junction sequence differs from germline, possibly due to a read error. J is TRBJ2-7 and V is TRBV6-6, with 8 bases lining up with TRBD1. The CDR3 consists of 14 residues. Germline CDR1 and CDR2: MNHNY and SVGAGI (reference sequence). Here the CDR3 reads CANSETGVTYEQYF. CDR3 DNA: TGTGCCAACAGTGAGACAGGGGTCACCTACGAGCAGTACTTC.

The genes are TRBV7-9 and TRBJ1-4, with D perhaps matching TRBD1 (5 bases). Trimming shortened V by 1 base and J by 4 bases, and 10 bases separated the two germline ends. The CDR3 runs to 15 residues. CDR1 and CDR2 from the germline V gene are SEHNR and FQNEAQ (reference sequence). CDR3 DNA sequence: TGTGCCAGCAGCTTAGACCGACAGCTTAATGAAAAACTGTTTTTT. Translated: CASSLDRQLNEKLFF.

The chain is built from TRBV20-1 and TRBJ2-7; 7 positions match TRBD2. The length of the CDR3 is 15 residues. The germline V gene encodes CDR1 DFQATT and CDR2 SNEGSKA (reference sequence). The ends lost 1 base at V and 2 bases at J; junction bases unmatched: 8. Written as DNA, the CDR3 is TGCAGTGCTAGAGCAGCGCGGGAGTCCACCTACGAGCAGTACTTC. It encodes CSARAARESTYEQYF.

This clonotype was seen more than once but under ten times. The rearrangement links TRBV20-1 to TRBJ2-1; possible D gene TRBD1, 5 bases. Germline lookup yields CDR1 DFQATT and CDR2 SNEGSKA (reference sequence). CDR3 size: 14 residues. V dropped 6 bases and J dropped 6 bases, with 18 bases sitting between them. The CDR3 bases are TGCAGTGCGCACCTCACAGGAAAGGGCAATGAGCAGTTCTTC. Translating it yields CSAHLTGKGNEQFF.

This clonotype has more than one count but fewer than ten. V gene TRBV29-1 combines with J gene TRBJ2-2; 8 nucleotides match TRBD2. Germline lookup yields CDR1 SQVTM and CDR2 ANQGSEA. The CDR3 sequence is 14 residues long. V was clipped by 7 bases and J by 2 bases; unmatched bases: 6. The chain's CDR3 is CSGGSGANTGELFF. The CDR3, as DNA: TGCAGCGGGGGTAGCGGGGCTAACACCGGGGAGCTGTTTTTT.

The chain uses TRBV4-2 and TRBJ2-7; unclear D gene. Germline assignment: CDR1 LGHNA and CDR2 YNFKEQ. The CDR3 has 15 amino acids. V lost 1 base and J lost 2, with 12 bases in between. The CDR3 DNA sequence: TGTGCCAGCAGCCAAGCACCCGGCACCCCCTACGAGCAGTACTTC. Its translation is CASSQAPGTPYEQYF.

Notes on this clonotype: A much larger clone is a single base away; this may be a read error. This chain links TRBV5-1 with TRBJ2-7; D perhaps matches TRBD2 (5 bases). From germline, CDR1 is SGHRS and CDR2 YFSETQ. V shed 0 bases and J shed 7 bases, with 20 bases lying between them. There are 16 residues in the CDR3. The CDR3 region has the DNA TGCGCCAGCAGCTTGGGAGAGGGCCAGCCGAGCAATGAGCAGTACTTC. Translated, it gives CASSLGEGQPSNEQYF.

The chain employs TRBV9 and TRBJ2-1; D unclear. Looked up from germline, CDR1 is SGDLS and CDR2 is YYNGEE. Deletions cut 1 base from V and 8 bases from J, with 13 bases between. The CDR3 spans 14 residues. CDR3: CASSVIRICDEQFF. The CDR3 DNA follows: TGTGCCAGCAGCGTAATCCGTATATGCGATGAGCAGTTCTTC.

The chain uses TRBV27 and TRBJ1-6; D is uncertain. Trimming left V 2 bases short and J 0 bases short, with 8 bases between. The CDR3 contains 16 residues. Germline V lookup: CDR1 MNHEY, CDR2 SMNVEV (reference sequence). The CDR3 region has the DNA TGTGCCAGCAGTTTACACCTGAGCTCCTATAATTCACCCCTCCACTTT. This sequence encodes CASSLHLSSYNSPLHF.

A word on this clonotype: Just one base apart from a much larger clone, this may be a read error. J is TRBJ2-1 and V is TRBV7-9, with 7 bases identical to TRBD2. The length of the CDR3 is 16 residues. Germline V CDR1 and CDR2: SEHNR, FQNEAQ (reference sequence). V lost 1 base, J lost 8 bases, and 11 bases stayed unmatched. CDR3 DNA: TGTGCCAGCAGCTTAGTTATCCGCGGGGGTAGCTATGAGCAGTTCTTC. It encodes CASSLVIRGGSYEQFF.

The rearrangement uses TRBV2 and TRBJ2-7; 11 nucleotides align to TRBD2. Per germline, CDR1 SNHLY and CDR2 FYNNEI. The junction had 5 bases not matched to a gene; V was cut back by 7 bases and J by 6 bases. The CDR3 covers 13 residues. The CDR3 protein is CASTLAGVSEQYF. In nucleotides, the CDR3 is TGTGCCAGCACACTAGCGGGGGTCTCCGAGCAGTACTTC.

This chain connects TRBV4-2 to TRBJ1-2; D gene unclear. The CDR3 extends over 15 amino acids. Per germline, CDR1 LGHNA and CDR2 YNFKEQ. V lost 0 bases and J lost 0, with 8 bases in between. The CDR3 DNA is TGTGCCAGCAGCCAAGAATGGCTTTCTAACTATGGCTACACCTTC. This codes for CASSQEWLSNYGYTF.

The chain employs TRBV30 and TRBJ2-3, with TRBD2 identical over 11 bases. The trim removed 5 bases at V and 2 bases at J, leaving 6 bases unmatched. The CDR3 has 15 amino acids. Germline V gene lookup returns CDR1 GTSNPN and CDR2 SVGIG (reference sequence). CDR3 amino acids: CAWSTSGETTDTQYF. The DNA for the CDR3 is TGTGCCTGGTCGACTAGCGGGGAGACCACAGATACGCAGTATTTT.

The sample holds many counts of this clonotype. CDR3 nucleotide sequence: TGTGCCATCAGTGGGACCGTAAGCTCTGGGGCCAACGTCCTGACTTTC. Encoded protein: CAISGTVSSGANVLTF. This chain uses TRBV10-3 with TRBJ2-6; D unclear. With 4 bases removed from V and 0 bases from J, the gap between germline ends came to 10 bases. There are 16 residues in the CDR3. Germline V gives CDR1 ENHRY, CDR2 SYGVKD.

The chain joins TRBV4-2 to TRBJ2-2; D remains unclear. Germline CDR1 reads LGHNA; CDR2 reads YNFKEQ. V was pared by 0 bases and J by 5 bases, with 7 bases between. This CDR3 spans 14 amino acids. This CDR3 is CASSQETRTGELFF. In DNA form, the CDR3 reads TGTGCCAGCAGCCAAGAAACCAGGACCGGGGAGCTGTTTTTT.

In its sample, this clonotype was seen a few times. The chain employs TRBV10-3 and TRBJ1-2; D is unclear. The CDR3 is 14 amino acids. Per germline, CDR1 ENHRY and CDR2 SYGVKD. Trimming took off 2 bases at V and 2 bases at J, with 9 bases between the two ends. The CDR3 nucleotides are TGTGCCATCAGTGAGGCGGAGGGCAACTATGGCTACACCTTC. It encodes CAISEAEGNYGYTF.